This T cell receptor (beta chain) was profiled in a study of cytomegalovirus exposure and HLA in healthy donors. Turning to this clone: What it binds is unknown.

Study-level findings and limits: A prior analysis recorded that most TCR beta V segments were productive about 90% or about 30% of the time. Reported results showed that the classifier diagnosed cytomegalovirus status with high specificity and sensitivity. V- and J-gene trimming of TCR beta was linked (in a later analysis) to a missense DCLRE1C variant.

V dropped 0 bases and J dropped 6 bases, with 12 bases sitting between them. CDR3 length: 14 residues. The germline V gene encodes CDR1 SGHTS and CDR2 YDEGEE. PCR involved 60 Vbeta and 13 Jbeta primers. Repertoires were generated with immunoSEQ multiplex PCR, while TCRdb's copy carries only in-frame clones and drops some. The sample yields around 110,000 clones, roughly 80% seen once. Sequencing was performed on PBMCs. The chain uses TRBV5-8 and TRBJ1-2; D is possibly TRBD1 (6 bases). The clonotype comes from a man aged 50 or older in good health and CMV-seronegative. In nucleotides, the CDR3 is TGTGCCAGCAGCTTGGTGGGGGGGCTGGATGGCTACACCTTC. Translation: CASSLVGGLDGYTF.